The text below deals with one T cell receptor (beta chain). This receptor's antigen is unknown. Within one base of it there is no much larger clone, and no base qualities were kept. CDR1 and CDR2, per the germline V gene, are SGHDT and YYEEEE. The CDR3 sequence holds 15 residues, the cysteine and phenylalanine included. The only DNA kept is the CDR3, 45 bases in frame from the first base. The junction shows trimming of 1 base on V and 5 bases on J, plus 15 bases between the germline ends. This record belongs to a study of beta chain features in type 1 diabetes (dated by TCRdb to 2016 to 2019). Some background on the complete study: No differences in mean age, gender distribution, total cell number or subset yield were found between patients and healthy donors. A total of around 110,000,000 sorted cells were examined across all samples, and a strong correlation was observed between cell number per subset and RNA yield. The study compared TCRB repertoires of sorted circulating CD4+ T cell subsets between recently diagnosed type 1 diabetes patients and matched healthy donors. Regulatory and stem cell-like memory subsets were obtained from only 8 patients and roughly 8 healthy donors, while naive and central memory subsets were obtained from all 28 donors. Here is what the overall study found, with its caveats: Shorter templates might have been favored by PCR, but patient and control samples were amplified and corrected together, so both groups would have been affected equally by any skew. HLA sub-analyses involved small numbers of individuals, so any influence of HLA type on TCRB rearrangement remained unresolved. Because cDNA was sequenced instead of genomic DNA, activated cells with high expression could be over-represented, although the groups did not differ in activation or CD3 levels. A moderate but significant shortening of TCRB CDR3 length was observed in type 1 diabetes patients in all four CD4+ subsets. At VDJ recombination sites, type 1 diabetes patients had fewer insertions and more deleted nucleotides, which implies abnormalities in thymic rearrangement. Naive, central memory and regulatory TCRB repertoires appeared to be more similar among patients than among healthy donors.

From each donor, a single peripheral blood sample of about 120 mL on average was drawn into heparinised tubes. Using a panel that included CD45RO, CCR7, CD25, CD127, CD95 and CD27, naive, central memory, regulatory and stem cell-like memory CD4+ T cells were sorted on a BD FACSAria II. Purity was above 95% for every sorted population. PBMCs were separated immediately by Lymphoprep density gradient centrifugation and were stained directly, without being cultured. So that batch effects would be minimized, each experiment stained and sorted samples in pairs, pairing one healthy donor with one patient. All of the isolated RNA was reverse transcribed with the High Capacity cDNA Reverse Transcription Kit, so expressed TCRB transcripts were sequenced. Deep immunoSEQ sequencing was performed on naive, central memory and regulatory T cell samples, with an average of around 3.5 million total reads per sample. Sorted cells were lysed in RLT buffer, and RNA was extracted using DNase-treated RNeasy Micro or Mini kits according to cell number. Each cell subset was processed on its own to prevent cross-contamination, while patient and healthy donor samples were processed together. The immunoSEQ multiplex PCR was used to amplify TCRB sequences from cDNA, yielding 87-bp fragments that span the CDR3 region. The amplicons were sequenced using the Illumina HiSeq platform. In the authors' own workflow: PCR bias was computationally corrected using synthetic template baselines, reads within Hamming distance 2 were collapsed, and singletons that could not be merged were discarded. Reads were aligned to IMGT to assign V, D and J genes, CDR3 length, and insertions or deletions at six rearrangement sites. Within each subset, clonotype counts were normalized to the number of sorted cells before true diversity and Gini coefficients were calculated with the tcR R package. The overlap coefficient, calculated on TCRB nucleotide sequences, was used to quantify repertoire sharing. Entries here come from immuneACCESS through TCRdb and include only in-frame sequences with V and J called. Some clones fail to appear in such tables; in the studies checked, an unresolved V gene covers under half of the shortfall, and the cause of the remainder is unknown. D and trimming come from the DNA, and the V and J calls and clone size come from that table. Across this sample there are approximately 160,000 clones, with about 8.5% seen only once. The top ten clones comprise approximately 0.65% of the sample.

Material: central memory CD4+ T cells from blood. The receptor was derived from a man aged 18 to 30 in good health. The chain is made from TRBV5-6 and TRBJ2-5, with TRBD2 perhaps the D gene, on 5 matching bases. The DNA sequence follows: TGTGCCAGCAGCTTGCGGACTCTACGAGGGGAGACCCAGTACTTC. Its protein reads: CASSLRTLRGETQYF.